Sequencing of this T cell receptor (beta chain) was carried out in a study of CD8+ T cells in alopecia areata. In the study overall: Treated patients took oral tofacitinib at 5 to 10 mg twice daily. Whole-study findings and limits: Resident alphabeta T-cell populations of normal skin are likewise subject to sequencing in scalp samples.

The sequencing template was cDNA reverse transcribed from extracted RNA. The assay was immunoSEQ multiplex PCR, and TCRdb's table has in-frame clones only and misses some. Of approximately 190,000 clones listed, 58% are singletons. A word on this clone: Antigen unknown.

Treatment: oral pan-JAK inhibitor, 5-10 mg twice daily. The CDR3 totals 13 residues. CDR1 SQVTM and CDR2 ANQGSEA come from the germline V gene. The source of this sequence is a human donor with alopecia areata. The genes are TRBV29-1 and TRBJ2-1; 7 bases line up with TRBD2. Sequences were derived from CD4+ T cells sorted from blood, sampled at week 24, from a patient treated with tofacitinib. CDR3 amino acids: CSGGQTMYNEQFF. The DNA for the CDR3 is TGCTCGGGAGGCCAGACAATGTACAATGAGCAGTTCTTC.